These T cell receptor beta chains were read from a single sample in a study of blood T cells in healthy people across ages. One entry per CDR3 protein results from TCRdb running MiXCR on the 5' RACE reads. The table includes 750,000 to 1,000,000 distinct CDR3 sequences, just under 30% detected once. The same data also went into a second study, on T cells of mothers and their children.

Sequencing input: blood. The receptor source for this set is a woman in her thirties or forties in good health. Both conserved end residues are part of each CDR3. Fields, in order: V gene, D gene, J gene, CDR3 protein. The D gene is left open where the match is weak.

V gene: TRBV28
D gene: TRBD1
J gene: TRBJ1-1
CDR3 protein: CASSLSGGIEAFF

V gene: TRBV11-2
D gene: .
J gene: TRBJ2-3
CDR3 protein: CASSIVGTRGDTQYF

V gene: TRBV7-2
D gene: .
J gene: TRBJ1-2
CDR3 protein: CTSSLSLGFASGYTF

V gene: TRBV20-1
D gene: .
J gene: TRBJ1-1
CDR3 protein: CSASRPGARTEAFF

V gene: TRBV14
D gene: .
J gene: TRBJ1-1
CDR3 protein: CASSQRWGDTEAFF

V gene: TRBV29-1
D gene: TRBD1
J gene: TRBJ2-7
CDR3 protein: CSVGQGASSYEQYF

V gene: TRBV7-2
D gene: .
J gene: TRBJ2-1
CDR3 protein: CASSSAYLVIETQFF

V gene: TRBV11-2
D gene: .
J gene: TRBJ2-5
CDR3 protein: CASSLELLVRGQETQYF

V gene: TRBV20-1
D gene: .
J gene: TRBJ1-4
CDR3 protein: CSARDFWDIATNEKLFF

V gene: TRBV2
D gene: .
J gene: TRBJ2-5
CDR3 protein: CASSFDREEYF

V gene: TRBV4-2
D gene: .
J gene: TRBJ2-7
CDR3 protein: CASSSPPDSYEQYF

V gene: TRBV10-3
D gene: .
J gene: TRBJ2-5
CDR3 protein: CAISEEGREIQYF

V gene: TRBV5-6
D gene: .
J gene: TRBJ1-2
CDR3 protein: CASSLGRNLYGYTF

V gene: TRBV5-1
D gene: TRBD1
J gene: TRBJ2-1
CDR3 protein: CASRDTGGNEQFF

V gene: TRBV11-2
D gene: .
J gene: TRBJ1-1
CDR3 protein: CASSLNAGGGGVEAFF

V gene: TRBV4-3
D gene: TRBD2
J gene: TRBJ2-3
CDR3 protein: CASSQEIGSGGSTDTQYF

V gene: TRBV7-2
D gene: TRBD1
J gene: TRBJ2-4
CDR3 protein: CASSLEAQGGYIQYF

V gene: TRBV28
D gene: TRBD1
J gene: TRBJ1-4
CDR3 protein: CASSFGGGGEKLFF

V gene: TRBV18
D gene: .
J gene: TRBJ2-5
CDR3 protein: CASSPKVGETQYF

V gene: TRBV6-2/TRBV6-3
D gene: .
J gene: TRBJ2-1
CDR3 protein: CASSYIGVGEQFF

V gene: TRBV15
D gene: TRBD1
J gene: TRBJ1-6
CDR3 protein: CATSKGQLNSPLHF

V gene: TRBV27
D gene: .
J gene: TRBJ1-1
CDR3 protein: CASSLSRGGTEAFF

V gene: TRBV3-1
D gene: TRBD2
J gene: TRBJ2-5
CDR3 protein: CASRGTSGRETQYF